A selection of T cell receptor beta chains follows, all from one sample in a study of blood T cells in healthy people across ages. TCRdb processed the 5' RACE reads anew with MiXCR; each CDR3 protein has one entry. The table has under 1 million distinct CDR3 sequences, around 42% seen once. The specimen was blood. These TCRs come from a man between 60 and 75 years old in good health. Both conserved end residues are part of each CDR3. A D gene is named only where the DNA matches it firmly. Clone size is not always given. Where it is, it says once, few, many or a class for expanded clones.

cdr3_aa: CASRGRGQHYNEQFF
cdr3_nt: TGTGCCAGCAGAGGGCGAGGACAACATTACAATGAGCAGTTCTTC
clone_size: NA
v_call: TRBV28
j_call: TRBJ2-1
d_call: NA

cdr3_aa: CSARVRDYERYF
cdr3_nt: TGCAGTGCTAGGGTCAGGGACTACGAGCGGTACTTC
clone_size: once
v_call: TRBV20-1
j_call: TRBJ2-4
d_call: TRBD2

cdr3_aa: CASSPQRQGRETQFF
cdr3_nt: TGTGCCAGCAGCCCACAGAGACAGGGGAGAGAGACCCAGTTCTTC
clone_size: NA
v_call: TRBV7-2
j_call: TRBJ2-1
d_call: TRBD1

cdr3_aa: CASEDNMNTEAFF
cdr3_nt: TGTGCCAGCGAGGACAACATGAACACTGAAGCTTTCTTT
clone_size: NA
v_call: TRBV25-1
j_call: TRBJ1-1
d_call: NA

cdr3_aa: CASSSGGHPVDEQFF
cdr3_nt: TGTGCCAGCAGCTCGGGGGGCCACCCCGTCGATGAGCAGTTCTTC
clone_size: once
v_call: TRBV3-1
j_call: TRBJ2-1
d_call: NA

cdr3_aa: CASSAGGLNEQFF
cdr3_nt: TGTGCCTCGTCGGCGGGGGGGCTAAATGAGCAGTTCTTC
clone_size: NA
v_call: TRBV7-9
j_call: TRBJ2-1
d_call: TRBD2

cdr3_aa: CATSSATGTGELFF
cdr3_nt: TGTGCCACCAGCAGTGCGACGGGTACCGGGGAGCTGTTTTTT
clone_size: few
v_call: TRBV15
j_call: TRBJ2-2
d_call: NA

cdr3_aa: CASSVGQSGYTF
cdr3_nt: TGTGCCAGCAGCGTAGGTCAGTCCGGCTACACCTTC
clone_size: NA
v_call: TRBV9
j_call: TRBJ1-2
d_call: NA

cdr3_aa: CASSPHDGFGGYTF
cdr3_nt: TGTGCCAGCAGTCCTCACGACGGATTTGGTGGCTACACCTTC
clone_size: NA
v_call: TRBV12-3/TRBV12-4
j_call: TRBJ1-2
d_call: NA

cdr3_aa: CATSRDPGTGGNGELFF
cdr3_nt: TGTGCCACCAGCAGAGATCCGGGGACAGGGGGCAACGGGGAGCTGTTTTTT
clone_size: NA
v_call: TRBV15
j_call: TRBJ2-2
d_call: TRBD1

cdr3_aa: CAWSNDRVGTQYF
cdr3_nt: TGTGCCTGGAGCAATGACAGGGTGGGGACCCAGTACTTC
clone_size: NA
v_call: TRBV30
j_call: TRBJ2-5
d_call: TRBD1

cdr3_aa: CASSSRASTAHEQFF
cdr3_nt: TGTGCCAGCAGCTCGAGGGCTTCAACCGCCCATGAGCAGTTCTTC
clone_size: NA
v_call: TRBV7-3
j_call: TRBJ2-1
d_call: NA

cdr3_aa: CSGGTGQGDEQYF
cdr3_nt: TGCAGCGGGGGGACGGGACAGGGGGACGAGCAGTACTTC
clone_size: few
v_call: TRBV29-1
j_call: TRBJ2-7
d_call: TRBD1

cdr3_aa: CASSLRMIDSGANVLTF
cdr3_nt: TGTGCCAGCAGTTTGCGGATGATCGACTCTGGGGCCAACGTCCTGACTTTC
clone_size: NA
v_call: TRBV27
j_call: TRBJ2-6
d_call: NA

cdr3_aa: CAISEKFRTDYGYTF
cdr3_nt: TGTGCCATCAGTGAGAAATTTAGGACGGACTATGGCTACACCTTC
clone_size: NA
v_call: TRBV10-3
j_call: TRBJ1-2
d_call: NA

cdr3_aa: CASSYGLVSGGIPDTQYF
cdr3_nt: TGTGCCAGCAGTTACGGGCTGGTTAGCGGGGGGATACCAGATACGCAGTATTTT
clone_size: few
v_call: TRBV6-5
j_call: TRBJ2-3
d_call: TRBD2

cdr3_aa: CSARVRGAKNIQYF
cdr3_nt: TGCAGTGCTAGAGTTCGGGGAGCCAAAAACATTCAGTACTTC
clone_size: few
v_call: TRBV20-1
j_call: TRBJ2-4
d_call: NA

cdr3_aa: CASSPLDRGRTEAFF
cdr3_nt: TGTGCCAGCAGCCCCCTGGACAGGGGGCGGACTGAAGCTTTCTTT
clone_size: NA
v_call: TRBV7-3
j_call: TRBJ1-1
d_call: TRBD1

cdr3_aa: CASYYGRGQAAYEQYF
cdr3_nt: TGTGCCAGCTACTACGGACGGGGACAGGCAGCCTACGAGCAGTACTTC
clone_size: NA
v_call: TRBV6-1
j_call: TRBJ2-7
d_call: TRBD1

cdr3_aa: CASSPEGQAGYTF
cdr3_nt: TGTGCCAGCAGCCCGGAGGGACAGGCTGGCTACACCTTC
clone_size: NA
v_call: TRBV6-5
j_call: TRBJ1-2
d_call: TRBD1

cdr3_aa: CSAPDRMSASTDTQYF
cdr3_nt: TGCAGTGCTCCTGACCGCATGTCGGCTAGCACAGATACGCAGTATTTT
clone_size: few
v_call: TRBV20-1
j_call: TRBJ2-3
d_call: NA

cdr3_aa: CASSQGSRDTAYNEQFF
cdr3_nt: TGCGCCAGCAGCCAAGGTTCCCGGGACACGGCTTACAATGAGCAGTTCTTC
clone_size: few
v_call: TRBV4-1
j_call: TRBJ2-1
d_call: NA

cdr3_aa: CASSFWEGTSYEQYF
cdr3_nt: TGCGCTAGCAGCTTTTGGGAAGGGACATCCTACGAGCAGTACTTC
clone_size: NA
v_call: TRBV5-1
j_call: TRBJ2-7
d_call: NA

cdr3_aa: CSASWSRNTEAFF
cdr3_nt: TGCAGTGCTAGTTGGTCGAGGAACACTGAAGCTTTCTTT
clone_size: NA
v_call: TRBV20-1
j_call: TRBJ1-1
d_call: NA

cdr3_aa: CASSYDLWGQGANEQYF
cdr3_nt: TGTGCCAGCAGTTACGATTTATGGGGACAGGGGGCCAACGAGCAGTACTTC
clone_size: NA
v_call: TRBV6-5
j_call: TRBJ2-7
d_call: TRBD1

cdr3_aa: CASTPASYNEQFF
cdr3_nt: TGTGCCAGCACCCCAGCCTCCTACAATGAGCAGTTCTTC
clone_size: once
v_call: TRBV3-1
j_call: TRBJ2-1
d_call: NA

cdr3_aa: CASSLYIGGKIGEQFF
cdr3_nt: TGTGCCAGCAGTTTATATATTGGGGGAAAGATTGGTGAGCAGTTCTTC
clone_size: NA
v_call: TRBV27
j_call: TRBJ2-1
d_call: NA

cdr3_aa: CASSYELAGTTDTQYF
cdr3_nt: TGTGCCAGCAGTTACGAACTAGCGGGGACCACAGATACGCAGTATTTT
clone_size: NA
v_call: TRBV6-2/TRBV6-3
j_call: TRBJ2-3
d_call: TRBD2

cdr3_aa: CSVEDPVLGGYTF
cdr3_nt: TGCAGCGTTGAAGATCCGGTCTTGGGTGGCTACACCTTC
clone_size: few
v_call: TRBV29-1
j_call: TRBJ1-2
d_call: NA

cdr3_aa: CSGGSRGGYNEQFF
cdr3_nt: TGCAGCGGGGGTTCGCGGGGGGGCTACAATGAGCAGTTCTTC
clone_size: many
v_call: TRBV29-1
j_call: TRBJ2-1
d_call: TRBD2

cdr3_aa: CATSNRDEQFF
cdr3_nt: TGTGCCACCAGCAACCGGGATGAGCAGTTCTTC
clone_size: NA
v_call: TRBV15
j_call: TRBJ2-1
d_call: NA

cdr3_aa: CASSLQGSKNIQYF
cdr3_nt: TGTGCCAGCAGCTTGCAGGGATCCAAAAACATTCAGTACTTC
clone_size: few
v_call: TRBV5-4
j_call: TRBJ2-4
d_call: NA

cdr3_aa: CAIRRQGATQPQHF
cdr3_nt: TGTGCCATCAGAAGACAGGGAGCAACTCAGCCCCAGCATTTT
clone_size: NA
v_call: TRBV10-3
j_call: TRBJ1-5
d_call: TRBD1

cdr3_aa: CASSLGGVHGYTF
cdr3_nt: TGTGCCAGCAGCTTAGGGGGAGTGCATGGCTACACCTTC
clone_size: few
v_call: TRBV13
j_call: TRBJ1-2
d_call: NA

cdr3_aa: CSAPGLASYTDEQFF
cdr3_nt: TGCAGCGCCCCCGGGCTAGCCAGCTACACGGATGAGCAGTTCTTC
clone_size: NA
v_call: TRBV29-1
j_call: TRBJ2-1
d_call: NA

cdr3_aa: CASSYSGDRGGRTEAFF
cdr3_nt: TGTGCCAGCAGTTACTCGGGGGACAGGGGGGGAAGGACTGAAGCTTTCTTT
clone_size: NA
v_call: TRBV6-6
j_call: TRBJ1-1
d_call: TRBD1